Listed below are T cell receptor beta chains from one sample, sequenced in a study of Graves' ophthalmopathy and Graves' hyperthyroidism. TCRdb re-called the multiplex PCR reads through MiXCR, storing one row per CDR3 protein. The sample includes 400,000 to 450,000 distinct CDR3 sequences, 21% of them seen just once. The source material was peripheral blood. These receptors came from a woman under 30 with stable Graves' hyperthyroidism. The CDR3 runs from the conserved cysteine through the conserved F or W. The D gene is left open where the match is weak. Not every row has a clone size; where given, it reads once, few, many or a size class.

v_gene,abundance,d_gene,j_gene,CDR3nt,CDR3aa
TRBV24-1,few,-,TRBJ2-3,TGTGCCACCAGTGATTCTAGGGGGATCACAGATACGCAGTATTTT,CATSDSRGITDTQYF
TRBV5-8,many,TRBD1,TRBJ1-2,TGTGCCAGCAGCTCGGACAGGGTCTATTCGGATGGCTACACCTTC,CASSSDRVYSDGYTF
TRBV6-1,many,-,TRBJ1-3,TGTGCCAGCAGCCGCACGACTGATACTGGAAACACCATATATTTT,CASSRTTDTGNTIYF
TRBV10-3,many,TRBD2,TRBJ2-7,TGTGCCATCAGTCCCGGGACTAGCGGGGACCGGTACGAGCAGTACTTC,CAISPGTSGDRYEQYF
TRBV12-3/TRBV12-4,many,-,TRBJ2-6,TGTGCCAGCAGTCTAGGGTGGGTTTCTGGGGCCAACGTCCTGACTTTC,CASSLGWVSGANVLTF
TRBV6-2/TRBV6-3,many,-,TRBJ2-7,TGTGCCAGCAGTTGGACAGTGCCCTACGAGCAGTACTTC,CASSWTVPYEQYF
TRBV29-1,many,TRBD1,TRBJ2-7,TGCAGCGTTGAAGATCCTTACCCGACAGGGGTCCACGAGCAGTACTTC,CSVEDPYPTGVHEQYF
TRBV20-1,-,TRBD1,TRBJ1-2,TGCAGTGCTAGAGTAGATGGACAGGGGGCCTATGGCTACACCTTC,CSARVDGQGAYGYTF
TRBV20-1,-,TRBD2,TRBJ2-2,TGCAGTGCCACCACCGGGACTAGCGGGAGGGTATTCGAGGAGCTGTTTTTT,CSATTGTSGRVFEELFF
TRBV27,-,-,TRBJ1-1,TGTGCCAGCAGTCAACAGGGAGGTGAAGCTTTCTTT,CASSQQGGEAFF
TRBV28,many,-,TRBJ1-5,TGTGCCAGCAGTTTGACAGAACGCCAGCCCCAGCATTTT,CASSLTERQPQHF
TRBV6-1,many,-,TRBJ1-3,TGTGCCAGCAGGCGATCAGGGGACTCTGGAAACACCATATATTTT,CASRRSGDSGNTIYF
TRBV7-6,many,-,TRBJ1-2,TGTGCCAGCAGCTTATTAGCGGGAGGGCTCTATGGCTACACCTTC,CASSLLAGGLYGYTF
TRBV30,many,-,TRBJ1-1,TGTGCCTGGAGTCACAGGGTAACTGAAGCTTTCTTT,CAWSHRVTEAFF
TRBV15,-,-,TRBJ1-1,TGTGCCACCAGCAGAGTGCTAGAGGGGGTTGAAGCTTTCTTT,CATSRVLEGVEAFF
TRBV30,many,-,TRBJ2-5,TGTGCCTCCGGGCAAGGGTTGAGCCAAGAGACCCAGTACTTC,CASGQGLSQETQYF
TRBV28,-,-,TRBJ2-7,TGTGCCAGCAGTCCCCAGTCCAACGAGCAGTACTTC,CASSPQSNEQYF
TRBV6-1,-,-,TRBJ1-6,TGTGCCAGCAGTCGATCCTATTCACCCCTCCACTTT,CASSRSYSPLHF
TRBV6-5,-,-,TRBJ1-2,TGTGCCAGCAGTTACTCGACCGTAGCTAACTATGGCTACACCTTC,CASSYSTVANYGYTF
TRBV6-1,-,TRBD1,TRBJ1-2,TGTGCCAGCAGGAGGGGACAGGGGAGCTATGGCTACACCTTC,CASRRGQGSYGYTF
TRBV6-5,many,TRBD2,TRBJ2-7,TGTGCCAGCAGTTCCTATGGACTAGCGGGAGGGCACGAGCAGTACTTC,CASSSYGLAGGHEQYF
TRBV6-1,few,-,TRBJ1-2,TGTGCCAGCAGTGAAGCAGGACGCTATGGCTACACCTTC,CASSEAGRYGYTF
TRBV6-2/TRBV6-3,many,-,TRBJ2-7,TGTGCCAGCAACCTAGAGACAGGCCTCGAGCAGTACTTC,CASNLETGLEQYF
TRBV7-2,many,-,TRBJ2-7,TGTGCCAGCAGCTCGGACCGTTCCAACGAGCAGTACTTC,CASSSDRSNEQYF
TRBV27,many,TRBD2,TRBJ2-5,TGTGCCAGCAGTGTGCGGGAGGGAGAGACCCAGTACTTC,CASSVREGETQYF
TRBV7-9,many,-,TRBJ2-7,TGTGCCAGCAGCCCGACGGCAGCCTCCTACGAGCAGTACTTC,CASSPTAASYEQYF
TRBV4-1,-,TRBD1,TRBJ1-2,TGCGCCAGCAGCCAATCGGACAGGGAGTTCGGCTACACCTTC,CASSQSDREFGYTF
TRBV2,many,-,TRBJ1-1,TGTGCCAGCAGATCGGTTGACGACAGTTATAACACTGAAGCTTTCTTT,CASRSVDDSYNTEAFF
TRBV6-5,many,-,TRBJ1-2,TGTGCCAGCATCCGGGGGGCTCACTATGGCTACACCTTC,CASIRGAHYGYTF
TRBV19,many,-,TRBJ1-1,TGTGCCAGTAGTGATCGGGCAACCAACACTGAAGCTTTCTTT,CASSDRATNTEAFF
TRBV6-5,many,-,TRBJ1-6,TGTGCCAGCACTTCTCGAGGAGGGGCGAAGGTGTCACCCCTCCACTTT,CASTSRGGAKVSPLHF
TRBV7-9,-,-,TRBJ1-1,TGTGCCAGCAGCTTAGAACTCAGGCCTGAAGCTTTCTTT,CASSLELRPEAFF
TRBV7-6,many,-,TRBJ2-5,TGTGCCAGCAGCAAACGGGACCAAGAGACCCAGTACTTC,CASSKRDQETQYF
TRBV12-3/TRBV12-4,many,TRBD2,TRBJ2-5,TGTGCCAGCAGCTACGCGGGAGGGCCCGGGGAGACCCAGTACTTC,CASSYAGGPGETQYF
TRBV28,many,TRBD1,TRBJ2-7,TGTGCCAGCACTTTCTCCGGGGACAGGATCTCCTACGAGCAGTACTTC,CASTFSGDRISYEQYF
TRBV6-5,many,TRBD2,TRBJ2-4,TGTGCCAGCAGACCACGACAGCGGGGGGTAGCCAAAAACATTCAGTACTTC,CASRPRQRGVAKNIQYF
TRBV7-9,few,-,TRBJ2-5,TGTGCCGTCAGTAGTGGAGAAGAGACCCAGTACTTC,CAVSSGEETQYF
TRBV7-8,many,-,TRBJ1-1,TGTGCCAGCAGCTTAGTCCGTACACTAGGCCTTATGAACACTGAAGCTTTCTTT,CASSLVRTLGLMNTEAFF
TRBV2,-,-,TRBJ2-7,TGTGCCAGAAGAACGGGCTACGAGCAGTACTTC,CARRTGYEQYF
TRBV7-9,-,-,TRBJ1-2,TGTGCCAGCAGCTTCCGGGGGCATGGCTACACCTTC,CASSFRGHGYTF
TRBV6-5,many,-,TRBJ1-5,TGTGCCAGCAGTTACTCCACAATGGGAGATCAGCCCCAGCATTTT,CASSYSTMGDQPQHF
TRBV19,-,TRBD2,TRBJ2-3,TGTGCCAGTACCCCGTTGGCTAGCGGGAGGTTGGATACGCAGTATTTT,CASTPLASGRLDTQYF
TRBV30,few,-,TRBJ2-4,TGTGCCTGGAGTGTACTGGCAGGGAGACGAGACATTCAGTACTTC,CAWSVLAGRRDIQYF
TRBV6-2/TRBV6-3,-,-,TRBJ2-7,TGTGCCAGCAAGGACCAGACAGGCCGATCCTACGAGCAGTACTTC,CASKDQTGRSYEQYF
TRBV19,many,-,TRBJ1-2,TGTGCCAGTAGTTCCTCCGGGGCTGGTGGCTACACCTTC,CASSSSGAGGYTF
TRBV20-1,many,-,TRBJ1-2,TGCAGTGCTAGATTCGGAGGCTACACCTTC,CSARFGGYTF
TRBV4-1,many,-,TRBJ2-2,TGCGCCAGCAGCCGGGGGGATCGGAACACCGGGGAGCTGTTTTTT,CASSRGDRNTGELFF
TRBV2,many,-,TRBJ2-2,TGTGCCAGCAGTAGGGAACAGACCGGGGAGCTGTTTTTT,CASSREQTGELFF
TRBV10-3,many,-,TRBJ2-5,TGTGCCATCAGTCCCAGAGCGGGGACACAAGAGACCCAGTACTTC,CAISPRAGTQETQYF
TRBV6-1,many,-,TRBJ1-5,TGTGCCAGCAGTACCCTCGGTGGCAATCAGCCCCAGCATTTT,CASSTLGGNQPQHF
TRBV24-1,-,TRBD1,TRBJ1-5,TGTGCCACCAGTGAAACTAGCGGGACAGAATATAGCAATCAGCCCCAGCATTTT,CATSETSGTEYSNQPQHF
TRBV6-2/TRBV6-3,many,-,TRBJ2-7,TGTGCCAGCGGGGACCGACCTTACGAGCAGTACTTC,CASGDRPYEQYF
TRBV28,many,TRBD1,TRBJ2-7,TGTGCCAGCAGTTACGAGGCGGGACAGGGGGTGGACGAGCAGTACTTC,CASSYEAGQGVDEQYF